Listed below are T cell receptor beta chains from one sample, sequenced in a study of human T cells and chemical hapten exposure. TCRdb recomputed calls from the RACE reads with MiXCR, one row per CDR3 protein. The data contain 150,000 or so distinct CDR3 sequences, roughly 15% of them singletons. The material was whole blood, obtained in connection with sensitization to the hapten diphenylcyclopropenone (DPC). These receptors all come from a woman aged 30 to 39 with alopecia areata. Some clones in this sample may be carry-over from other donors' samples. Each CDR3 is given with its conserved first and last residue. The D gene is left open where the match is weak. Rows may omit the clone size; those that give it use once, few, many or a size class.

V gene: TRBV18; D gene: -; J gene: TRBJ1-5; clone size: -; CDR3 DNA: TGTGCCAGCTCACCACCGGCAGGGTTGCCCCAGCATTTT; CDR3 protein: CASSPPAGLPQHF
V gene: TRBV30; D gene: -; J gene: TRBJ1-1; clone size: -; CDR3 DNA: TGTGCCTGGAACCAGCCGAACACTGAAGCTTTCTTT; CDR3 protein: CAWNQPNTEAFF
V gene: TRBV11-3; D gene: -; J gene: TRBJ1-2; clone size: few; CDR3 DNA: TGTGCCAGCAGTCGTATTAGAGGGGCAGGCCGGGGATTTCTCTTC; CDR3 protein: CASSRIRGAGRGFLF
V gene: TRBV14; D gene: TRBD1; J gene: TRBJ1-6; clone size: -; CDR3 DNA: TGTGCCAGCAGCCCAGCAGGGGGAATACGTTCACCCCTCCACTTT; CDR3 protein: CASSPAGGIRSPLHF
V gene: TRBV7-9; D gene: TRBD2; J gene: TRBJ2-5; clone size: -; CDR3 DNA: TGTGCCAGCAGCCGGACTAGCGGGTACCAAGAGACCCAGTACTTC; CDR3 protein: CASSRTSGYQETQYF
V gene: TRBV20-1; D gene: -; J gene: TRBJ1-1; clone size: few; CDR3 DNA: TGCAGTGCTACCAACACTGAAGCTTTCTTT; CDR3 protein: CSATNTEAFF
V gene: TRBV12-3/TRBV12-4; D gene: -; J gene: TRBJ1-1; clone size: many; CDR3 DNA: TGTGCCAGCAGTTTAGCAGGGGCCGACACTGAAGCTTTCTTT; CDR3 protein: CASSLAGADTEAFF
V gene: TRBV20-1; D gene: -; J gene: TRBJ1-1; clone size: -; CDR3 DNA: TGCAGTGCTGGACCCGGTCGGAACACTGAAGCTTTCTTT; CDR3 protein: CSAGPGRNTEAFF
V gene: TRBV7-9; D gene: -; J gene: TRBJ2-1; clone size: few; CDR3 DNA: TGTGCCAGCAGCTCGCCTCCGGGATACCCGAACTACAATGAGCAGTTCTTC; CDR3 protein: CASSSPPGYPNYNEQFF
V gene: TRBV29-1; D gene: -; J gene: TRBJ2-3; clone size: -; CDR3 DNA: TGCAGCGTTGAAAAAGCAGGGTTCAGAGATACGCAGTATTTT; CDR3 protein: CSVEKAGFRDTQYF
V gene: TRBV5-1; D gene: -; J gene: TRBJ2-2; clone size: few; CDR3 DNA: TGCGCCAGCAGCTTGTATGTGGGAGCGAACACCGGGGAGCTGTTTTTT; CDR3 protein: CASSLYVGANTGELFF
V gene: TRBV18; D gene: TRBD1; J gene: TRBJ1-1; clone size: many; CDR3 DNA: TGTGCCAGCTCACCCCCGACAGGGGTTACTGAAGCTTTCTTT; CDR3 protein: CASSPPTGVTEAFF
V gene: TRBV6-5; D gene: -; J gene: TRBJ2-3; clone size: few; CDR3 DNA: TGTGCCAGCAGCACCAGTGGGGGGATGAGCACAGATACGCAGTATTTT; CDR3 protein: CASSTSGGMSTDTQYF
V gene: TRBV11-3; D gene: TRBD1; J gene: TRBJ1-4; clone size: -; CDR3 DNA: TGTACCAGCAGCTCGACAGGGACCGAAAAACTGTTTTTT; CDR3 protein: CTSSSTGTEKLFF
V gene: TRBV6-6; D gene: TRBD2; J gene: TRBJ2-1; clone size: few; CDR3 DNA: TGTGCCAGCAGTTCAACGGGGGGGCAACGTCGTGGGTTCTTC; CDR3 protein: CASSSTGGQRRGFF
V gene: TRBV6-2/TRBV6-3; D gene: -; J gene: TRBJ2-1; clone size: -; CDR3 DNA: TGTGCCAGCAGCTCGGGGGAAAGCTCCTACAATGAGCAGTTCTTC; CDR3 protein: CASSSGESSYNEQFF
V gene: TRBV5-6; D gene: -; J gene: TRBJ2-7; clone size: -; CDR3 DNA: TGTGCCAGCAGCTTTATGGGATTTGGTGACGAGCAGTACTTC; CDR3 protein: CASSFMGFGDEQYF
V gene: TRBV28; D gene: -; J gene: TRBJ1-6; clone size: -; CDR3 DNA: TGTGCCAGCAGTTTCCCAGGGTGGGATTCACCCCTCCACTTT; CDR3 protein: CASSFPGWDSPLHF
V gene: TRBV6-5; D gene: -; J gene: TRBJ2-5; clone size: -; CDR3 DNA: TGTGCCAGCAGCGCAGATAGGGGAGTCCAAGAGACCCAGTACTTC; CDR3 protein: CASSADRGVQETQYF
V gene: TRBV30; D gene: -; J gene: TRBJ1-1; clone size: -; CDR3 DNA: TGTGCCTGGAGTGGGACAGCGGCCGGGGCAGCTTTCTTT; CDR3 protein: CAWSGTAAGAAFF
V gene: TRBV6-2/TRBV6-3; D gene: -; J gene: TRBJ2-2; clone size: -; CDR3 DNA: TGTGCCAGCAGTTACTCGAGGCTCAGGCCGAACACCGGGGAGCTGTTTTTT; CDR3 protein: CASSYSRLRPNTGELFF
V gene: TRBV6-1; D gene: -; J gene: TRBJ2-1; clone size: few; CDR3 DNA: TGTGCCGGGGGCACTGGGGGCTCCTACAATGAGCAGTTCTTC; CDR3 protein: CAGGTGGSYNEQFF
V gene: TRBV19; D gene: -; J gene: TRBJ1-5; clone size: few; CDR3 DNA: TGTGCCAGTAGTATTGAGGGCGCTAGCAATCAGCCCCAGCATTTT; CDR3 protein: CASSIEGASNQPQHF
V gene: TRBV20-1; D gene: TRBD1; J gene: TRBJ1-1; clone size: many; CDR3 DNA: TGCAGTGCCACCGGGACAGCGAACACTGAAGCTTTCTTT; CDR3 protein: CSATGTANTEAFF
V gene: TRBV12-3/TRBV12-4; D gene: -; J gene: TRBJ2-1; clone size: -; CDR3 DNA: TGTGCCAGCAACAACTACGATAGCTCCTACAATGAGCAGTTCTTC; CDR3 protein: CASNNYDSSYNEQFF
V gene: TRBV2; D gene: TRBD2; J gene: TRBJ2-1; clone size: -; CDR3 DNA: TGTGCCAGCAGTGCGGCTAGCGGGAGCATGGGTGAGCAGTTCTTC; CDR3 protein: CASSAASGSMGEQFF
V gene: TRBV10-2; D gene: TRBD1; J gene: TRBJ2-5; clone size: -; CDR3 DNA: TGCGCCAGCGGGAGACAGGGGGCCGAGACCCAGTACTTC; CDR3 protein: CASGRQGAETQYF